This TCR beta chain originates from a study of blood T cell repertoires in COVID-19. V shed 0 bases and J 6 bases; nucleotides not matched to a gene: 8. The CDR3 covers 16 residues. Per germline, CDR1 LGHNA and CDR2 YNFKEQ. Some clones are missing from TCRdb's copy, which holds only in-frame ones; the method was immunoSEQ multiplex PCR. The table lists 250,000 or so clones, around nine tenths of them singletons. This clonotype originated in a woman aged 35 to 49 who had been exposed to COVID-19. The sample comprised PBMCs or T cells enriched from blood (not recorded which). The V call is TRBV4-2, the J call TRBJ1-5; 7 bases line up with TRBD1. The CDR3 sequence: CASSQETGSRLQPQHF. DNA of the CDR3: TGTGCCAGCAGCCAAGAGACAGGGTCGCGCCTTCAGCCCCAGCATTTT.